Below, one T cell receptor (beta chain) is given with its context. The data were taken from a study of blood T cell repertoires in COVID-19. The CDR3 covers 14 residues. Trimming took 3 bases from V and 5 from J; bases not matched to a gene: 6. CDR1 and CDR2 (germline): SGHRS, YFSETQ. Using immunoSEQ multiplex PCR, the repertoire was profiled, and TCRdb retains in-frame clones only, with some absent. The sample shows 90,000 to 110,000 clones, around 83% of them seen only once. The clonotype was recovered from a woman older than 75 with active or convalescent COVID-19. V gene TRBV5-1 combines with J gene TRBJ2-7, with 9 bases lining up with TRBD1. Sequencing input: peripheral blood. The CDR3 region is CASSSTGGPHEQYF. The CDR3 region has the DNA TGCGCCAGCAGCTCGACAGGGGGACCCCACGAGCAGTACTTC.